This TCR beta chain was profiled in a study of T cell changes during pregnancy in multiple sclerosis. The method was immunoSEQ multiplex PCR; TCRdb's version includes in-frame clones alone and lacks a portion of them. The data show approximately 44,000 clones, just under 95% seen once. Trimming stripped 4 bases from V and 1 base from J, with 14 bases between. The CDR3 is 15 amino acids. CDR1 and CDR2 from the germline V gene are SGHRS and YFSETQ. This clonotype originated in a female donor with multiple sclerosis, enrolled in a pregnancy study. The V gene is TRBV5-1, the J gene TRBJ1-1, with TRBD1 as a possible D gene (6 bases). The input for sequencing was CD4+ T cells from peripheral blood mononuclear cells, taken in the first trimester of pregnancy. The CDR3 protein is CASSGEGVGNTEAFF. The CDR3, as DNA: TGCGCCAGCAGCGGTGAGGGGGTAGGGAACACTGAAGCTTTCTTT.